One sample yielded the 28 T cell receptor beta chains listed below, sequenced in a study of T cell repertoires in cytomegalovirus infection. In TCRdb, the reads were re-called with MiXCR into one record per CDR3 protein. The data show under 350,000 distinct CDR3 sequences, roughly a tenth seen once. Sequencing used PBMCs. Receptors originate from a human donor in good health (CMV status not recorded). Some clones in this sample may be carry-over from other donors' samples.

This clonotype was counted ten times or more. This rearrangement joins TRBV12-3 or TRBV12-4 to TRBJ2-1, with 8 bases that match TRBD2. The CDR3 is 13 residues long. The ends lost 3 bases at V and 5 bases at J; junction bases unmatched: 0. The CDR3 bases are TGTGCCAGCAGTTTTAGCGGGAACAATGAGCAGTTCTTC. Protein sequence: CASSFSGNNEQFF.

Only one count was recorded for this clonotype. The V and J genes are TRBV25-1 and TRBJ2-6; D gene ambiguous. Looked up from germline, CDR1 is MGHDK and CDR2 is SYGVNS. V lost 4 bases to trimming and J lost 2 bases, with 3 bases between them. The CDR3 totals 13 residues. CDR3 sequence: CASSVTGANVLTF. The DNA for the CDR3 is TGTGCCAGCAGTGTTACTGGGGCCAACGTCCTGACTTTC. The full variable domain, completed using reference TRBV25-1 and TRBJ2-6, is EADIYQTPRYLVIGTGKKITLECSQTMGHDKMYWYQQDPGMELHLIHYSYGVNSTEKGDLSSESTVSRIRTEHFPLTLESARPSHTSQYLCASSVTGANVLTFGAGSRLTVL.

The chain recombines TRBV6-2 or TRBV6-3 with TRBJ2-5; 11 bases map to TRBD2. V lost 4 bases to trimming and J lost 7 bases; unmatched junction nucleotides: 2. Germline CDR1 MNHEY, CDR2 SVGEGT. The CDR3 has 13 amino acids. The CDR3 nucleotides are TGTGCCAGCAGTTTCGGGACTAGCGGGACCCAGTACTTC. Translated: CASSFGTSGTQYF.

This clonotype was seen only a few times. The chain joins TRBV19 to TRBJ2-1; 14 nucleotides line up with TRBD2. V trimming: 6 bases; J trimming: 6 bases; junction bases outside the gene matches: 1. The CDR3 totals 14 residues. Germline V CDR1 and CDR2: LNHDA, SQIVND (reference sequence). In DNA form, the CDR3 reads TGTGCCAGTAGGGGGACTAGCGGGGGCAATGAGCAGTTCTTC. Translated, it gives CASRGTSGGNEQFF.

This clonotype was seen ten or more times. Here the CDR3 reads CASSLVPSGNTGELFF. DNA for the CDR3: TGTGCCAGCAGCTTAGTTCCTAGCGGAAACACCGGGGAGCTGTTTTTT. The chain carries TRBV11-2 and TRBJ2-2, with 7 bases that match TRBD2. CDR3 length: 16 residues. With 1 base clipped from V and 2 bases from J, the junction kept 4 bases outside the gene matches. Germline V gene data show CDR1 as SGHAT and CDR2 as FQNNGV.

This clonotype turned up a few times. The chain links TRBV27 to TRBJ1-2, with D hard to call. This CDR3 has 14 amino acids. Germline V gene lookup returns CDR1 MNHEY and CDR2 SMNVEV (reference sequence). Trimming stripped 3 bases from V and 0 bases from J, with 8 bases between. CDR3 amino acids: CASSFSASNYGYTF. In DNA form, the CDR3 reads TGTGCCAGCAGTTTCTCAGCCTCTAACTATGGCTACACCTTC.

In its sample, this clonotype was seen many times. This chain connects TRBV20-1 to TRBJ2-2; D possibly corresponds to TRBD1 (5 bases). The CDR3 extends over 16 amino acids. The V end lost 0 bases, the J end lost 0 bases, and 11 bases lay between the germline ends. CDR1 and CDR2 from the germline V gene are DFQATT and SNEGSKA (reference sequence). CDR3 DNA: TGCAGTGCTAGAGATCTAAGGGGTTCGAACACCGGGGAGCTGTTTTTT. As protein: CSARDLRGSNTGELFF.

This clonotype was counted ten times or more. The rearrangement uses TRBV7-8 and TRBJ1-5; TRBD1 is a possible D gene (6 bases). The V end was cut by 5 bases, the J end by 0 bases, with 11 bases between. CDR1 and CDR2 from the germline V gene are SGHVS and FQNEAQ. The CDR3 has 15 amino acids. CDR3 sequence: CASSTGRFSNQPQHF. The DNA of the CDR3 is TGTGCCAGCAGCACAGGGCGGTTTAGCAATCAGCCCCAGCATTTT.

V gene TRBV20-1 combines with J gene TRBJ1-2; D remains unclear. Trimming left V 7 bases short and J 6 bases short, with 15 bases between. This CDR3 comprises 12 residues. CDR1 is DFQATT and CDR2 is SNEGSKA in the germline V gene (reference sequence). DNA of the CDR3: TGCAGTGTCGACCCCGGAAACAATGGCTACACCTTC. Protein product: CSVDPGNNGYTF.

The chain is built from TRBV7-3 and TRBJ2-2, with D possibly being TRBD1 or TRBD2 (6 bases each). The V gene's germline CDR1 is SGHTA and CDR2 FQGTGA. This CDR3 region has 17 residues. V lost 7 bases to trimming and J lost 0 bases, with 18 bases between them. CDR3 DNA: TGTGCCAGCACCCACCCAGGCGGGACATCGAACACCGGGGAGCTGTTTTTT. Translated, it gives CASTHPGGTSNTGELFF.

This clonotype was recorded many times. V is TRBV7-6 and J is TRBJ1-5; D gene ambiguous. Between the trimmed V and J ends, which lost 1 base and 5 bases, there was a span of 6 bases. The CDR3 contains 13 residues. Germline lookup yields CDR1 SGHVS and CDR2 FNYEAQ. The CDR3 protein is CASSLGEHQPQHF. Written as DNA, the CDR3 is TGTGCCAGCAGCTTAGGGGAACATCAGCCCCAGCATTTT.

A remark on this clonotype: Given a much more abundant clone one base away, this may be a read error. CDR3 nucleotides: TGTGCCAGCAGCTCGGACAGGGACGGAGGCGCAGATACGCAGTATTTT. This encodes CASSSDRDGGADTQYF. V is TRBV7-6 and J is TRBJ2-3; 8 nucleotides line up with TRBD1. There are 16 residues in the CDR3. Germline CDR1 SGHVS, CDR2 FNYEAQ. V lost 4 bases to trimming and J lost 4 bases; unmatched junction nucleotides: 10.

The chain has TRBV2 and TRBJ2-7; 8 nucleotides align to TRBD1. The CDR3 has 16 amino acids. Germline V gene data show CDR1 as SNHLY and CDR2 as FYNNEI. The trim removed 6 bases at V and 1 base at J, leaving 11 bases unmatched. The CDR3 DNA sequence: TGTGCCAGCAGGCAGCCCCAGGGGGCCAATTCCTACGAGCAGTACTTC. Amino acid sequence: CASRQPQGANSYEQYF.

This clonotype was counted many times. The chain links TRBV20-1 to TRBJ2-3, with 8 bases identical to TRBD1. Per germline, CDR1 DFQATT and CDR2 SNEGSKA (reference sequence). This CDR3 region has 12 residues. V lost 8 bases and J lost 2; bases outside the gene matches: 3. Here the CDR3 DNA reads TGCAGTAAGACAGGGGCCACAGATACGCAGTATTTT. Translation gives CSKTGATDTQYF.

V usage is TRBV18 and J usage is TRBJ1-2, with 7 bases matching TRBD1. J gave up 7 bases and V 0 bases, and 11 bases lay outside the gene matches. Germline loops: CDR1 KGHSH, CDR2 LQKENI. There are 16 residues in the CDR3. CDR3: CASSPPGTAQWFGYTF. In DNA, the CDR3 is TGTGCCAGCTCACCACCGGGGACAGCACAGTGGTTTGGCTACACCTTC. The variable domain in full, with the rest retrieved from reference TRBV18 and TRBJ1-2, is NAGVMQNPRHLVRRRGQEARLRCSPMKGHSHVYWYRQLPEEGLKFMVYLQKENIIDESGMPKERFSAEFPKEGPSILRIQQVVRGDSAAYFCASSPPGTAQWFGYTFGSGTRLTVV.

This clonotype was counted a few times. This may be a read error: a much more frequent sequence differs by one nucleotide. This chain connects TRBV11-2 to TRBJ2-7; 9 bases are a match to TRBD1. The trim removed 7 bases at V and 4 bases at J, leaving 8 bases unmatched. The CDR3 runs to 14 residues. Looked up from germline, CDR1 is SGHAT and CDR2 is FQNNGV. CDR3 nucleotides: TGTGCCAGCATCCCCGGGACAGGGTTATACGAGCAGTACGTC. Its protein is CASIPGTGLYEQYV.

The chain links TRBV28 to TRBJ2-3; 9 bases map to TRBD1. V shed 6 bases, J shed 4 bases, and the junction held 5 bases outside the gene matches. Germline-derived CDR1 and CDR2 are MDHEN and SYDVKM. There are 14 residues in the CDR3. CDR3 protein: CASRTGGIADTQYF. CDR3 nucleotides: TGTGCCAGCAGGACAGGGGGAATTGCAGATACGCAGTATTTT.

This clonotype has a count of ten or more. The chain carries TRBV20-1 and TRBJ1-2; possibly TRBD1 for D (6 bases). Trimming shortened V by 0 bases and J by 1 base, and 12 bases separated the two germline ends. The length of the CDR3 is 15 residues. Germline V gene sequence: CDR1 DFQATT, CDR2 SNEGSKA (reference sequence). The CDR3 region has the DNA TGCAGTGCTAGAGACCGGGACACTTTTAACTATGGCTACACCTTC. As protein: CSARDRDTFNYGYTF.

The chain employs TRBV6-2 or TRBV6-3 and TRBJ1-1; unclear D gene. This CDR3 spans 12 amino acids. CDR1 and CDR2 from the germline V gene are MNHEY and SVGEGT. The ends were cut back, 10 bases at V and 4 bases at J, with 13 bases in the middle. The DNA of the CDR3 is TGTGCCACCCGGGAAGGTGCCACTGAAGCTTTCTTT. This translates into CATREGATEAFF.

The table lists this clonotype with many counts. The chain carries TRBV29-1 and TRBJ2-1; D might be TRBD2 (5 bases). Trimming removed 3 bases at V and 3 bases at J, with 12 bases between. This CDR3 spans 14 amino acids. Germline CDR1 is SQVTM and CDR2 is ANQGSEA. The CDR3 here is CSVESPRDYNEQFF. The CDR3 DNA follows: TGCAGCGTTGAGAGTCCCCGGGACTACAATGAGCAGTTCTTC.

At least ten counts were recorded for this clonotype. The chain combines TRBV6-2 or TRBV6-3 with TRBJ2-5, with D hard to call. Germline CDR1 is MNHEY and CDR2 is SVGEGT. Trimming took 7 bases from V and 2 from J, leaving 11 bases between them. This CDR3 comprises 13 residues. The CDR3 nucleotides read TGTGCCAGCACGATACCTAGGCAAGAGACCCAGTACTTC. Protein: CASTIPRQETQYF.

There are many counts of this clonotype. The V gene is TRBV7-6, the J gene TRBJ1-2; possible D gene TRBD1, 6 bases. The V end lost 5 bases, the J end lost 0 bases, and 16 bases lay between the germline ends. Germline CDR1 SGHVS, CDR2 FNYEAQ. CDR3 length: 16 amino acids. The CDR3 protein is CASSRDNVHTNYGYTF. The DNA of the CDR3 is TGTGCCAGCAGCCGGGACAACGTCCATACTAACTATGGCTACACCTTC. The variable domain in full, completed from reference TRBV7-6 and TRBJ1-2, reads GAGVSQSPRYKVTKRGQDVALRCDPISGHVSLYWYRQALGQGPEFLTYFNYEAQQDKSGLPNDRFSAERPEGSISTLTIQRTEQRDSAMYRCASSRDNVHTNYGYTFGSGTRLTVV.

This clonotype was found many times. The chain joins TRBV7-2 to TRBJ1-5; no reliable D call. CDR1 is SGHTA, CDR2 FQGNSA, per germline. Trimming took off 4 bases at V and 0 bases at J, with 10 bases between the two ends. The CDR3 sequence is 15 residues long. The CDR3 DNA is TGTGCCAGCAGCTCGACGAGGAGTAGCAATCAGCCCCAGCATTTT. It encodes CASSSTRSSNQPQHF.

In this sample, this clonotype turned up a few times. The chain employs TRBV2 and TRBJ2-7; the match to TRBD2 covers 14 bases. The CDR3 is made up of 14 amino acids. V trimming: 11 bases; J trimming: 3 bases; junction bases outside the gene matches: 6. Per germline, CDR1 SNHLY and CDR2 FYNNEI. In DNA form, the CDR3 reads TGTGCCGGTCGACTAGCGGGGGGGTTCTACGAGCAGTACTTC. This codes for CAGRLAGGFYEQYF.

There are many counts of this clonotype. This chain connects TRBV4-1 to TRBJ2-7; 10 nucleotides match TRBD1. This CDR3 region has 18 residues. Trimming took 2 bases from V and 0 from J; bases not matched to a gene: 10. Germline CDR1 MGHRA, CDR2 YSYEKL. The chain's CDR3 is CASSQPPGQGIFSYEQYF. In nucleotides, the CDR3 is TGCGCCAGCAGCCAACCCCCGGGACAGGGGATTTTCTCCTACGAGCAGTACTTC.

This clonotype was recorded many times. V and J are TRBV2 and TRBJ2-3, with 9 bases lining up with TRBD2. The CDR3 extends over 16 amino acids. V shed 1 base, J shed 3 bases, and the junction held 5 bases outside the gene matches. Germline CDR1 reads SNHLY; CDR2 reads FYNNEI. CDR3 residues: CASSEGGGGATDTQYF. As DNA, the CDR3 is TGTGCCAGCAGTGAAGGGGGCGGGGGGGCAACAGATACGCAGTATTTT.

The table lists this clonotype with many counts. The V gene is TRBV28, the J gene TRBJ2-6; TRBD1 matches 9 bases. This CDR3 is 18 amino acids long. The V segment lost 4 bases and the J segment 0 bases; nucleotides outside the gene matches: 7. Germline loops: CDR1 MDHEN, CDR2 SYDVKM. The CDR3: CASSSFGQGNSGANVLTF. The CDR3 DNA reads TGTGCCAGCAGTTCCTTCGGACAGGGGAACTCTGGGGCCAACGTCCTGACTTTC.

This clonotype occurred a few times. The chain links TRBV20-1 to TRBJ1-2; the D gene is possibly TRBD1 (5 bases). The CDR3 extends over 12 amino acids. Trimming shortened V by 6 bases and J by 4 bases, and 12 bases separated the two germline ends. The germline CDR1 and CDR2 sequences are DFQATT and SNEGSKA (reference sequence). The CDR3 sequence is CSATGGTYGYTF. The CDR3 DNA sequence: TGCAGTGCCACGGGGGGTACCTATGGCTACACCTTC.